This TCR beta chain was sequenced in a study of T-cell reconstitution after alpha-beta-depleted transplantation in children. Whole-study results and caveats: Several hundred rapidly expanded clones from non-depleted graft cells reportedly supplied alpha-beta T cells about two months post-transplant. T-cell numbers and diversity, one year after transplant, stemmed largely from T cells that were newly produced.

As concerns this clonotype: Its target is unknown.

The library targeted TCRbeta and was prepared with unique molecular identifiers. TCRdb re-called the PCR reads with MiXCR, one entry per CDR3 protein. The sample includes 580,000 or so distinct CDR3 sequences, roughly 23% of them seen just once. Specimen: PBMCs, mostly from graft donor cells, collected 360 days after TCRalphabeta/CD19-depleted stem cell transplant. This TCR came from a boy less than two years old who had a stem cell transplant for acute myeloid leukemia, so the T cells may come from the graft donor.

The CDR3 DNA is TGTGCCAGCAGAGAAGGGGGAGATACGCAGTATTTT. Translated: CASREGGDTQYF. V and J are TRBV14 and TRBJ2-3; possible D gene TRBD1, 6 bases. This CDR3 contains 12 residues. Trimming removed 6 bases at V and 5 bases at J, with 9 bases between. In germline, CDR1 is SGHDN, CDR2 FVKESK.